This TCR beta chain stems from a study of T-cell reconstitution after alpha-beta-depleted transplantation in children. This sample's TCRbeta library carried unique molecular identifier barcodes. A single record per CDR3 protein comes from TCRdb applying MiXCR to the PCR reads. This sample has 350,000 to 500,000 distinct CDR3 sequences, with over 40% found just once. The germline gives CDR1 DFQATT, CDR2 SNEGSKA (reference sequence). The CDR3 is 13 residues long. V was pared by 3 bases and J by 0 bases, with 8 bases between. This receptor was obtained from a girl aged 2 to 10 with aplastic anemia, due to receive a stem cell transplant. The source was PBMCs, collected before TCRalphabeta/CD19-depleted stem cell transplant. V and J are TRBV20-1 and TRBJ1-1, with D tentatively TRBD1 (5 bases). The CDR3 region has the DNA TGCAGTGCTAGTCAGGGTTTGAACACTGAAGCTTTCTTT. This gives the protein CSASQGLNTEAFF.